This T cell receptor (beta chain) was retrieved from a study of T cells in Graves' hyperthyroidism and ophthalmopathy. There were TCR beta CDR3 regions amplified from RNA transcripts. Using the HTBI primer set, a first-round RT-PCR was run on the TCR CDR3. TCRdb reanalysed the multiplex PCR reads using MiXCR and keeps one entry per CDR3 protein. This sample has about 270,000 distinct CDR3 sequences, with roughly 15% found just once. This clonotype showed up just a few times. Its specificity is unknown. V shed 6 bases and J shed 0 bases, with 15 bases lying between them. Per the germline V gene, CDR1 is MNHEY and CDR2 is SMNVEV (reference sequence). CDR3 size: 17 residues. Together with thyroid ultrasound, orbital computed tomography, serum thyroxine and TRAb, clinical symptoms were used for diagnoses. Blood was sampled at initial diagnosis of hyperthyroidism, prior to onset of any ophthalmopathy symptoms.

Study-wide points: Ophthalmopathy could be told apart from stable hyperthyroidism with a 13 V-J model. Ophthalmopathy was identified by the model a median around 5.9 months ahead of onset.

The sequence was obtained from a woman aged 45 to 65 with Graves' hyperthyroidism that later progressed to Graves' ophthalmopathy. Sequencing was performed on blood. This chain uses TRBV27 with TRBJ1-6, with D unresolved. The chain's CDR3 is CASSREASSSYNSPLHF. For the CDR3, the DNA is TGTGCCAGCAGCCGAGAGGCTTCATCCTCCTATAATTCACCCCTCCACTTT.